Each of the 29 T cell receptor beta chains below was sequenced from the same sample in a study of Graves' ophthalmopathy and Graves' hyperthyroidism. RNA served as the template for amplifying TCR beta CDR3 regions. An opening RT-PCR round employed HTBI primers and preceded a second-round multiplex PCR. In TCRdb, the multiplex PCR reads were re-called with MiXCR into one record per CDR3 protein. In the table there are some 1.1 million distinct CDR3 sequences, about 35% of which are singletons. Material: peripheral blood or thyroid tissue (not recorded which). The receptors shown here come from an adult man with Graves' hyperthyroidism.

Only one count was recorded for this clonotype. This likely stems from a read error, as it lies one base from a far larger clone. The J gene is TRBJ2-7, the V gene TRBV5-1, with a weak D call TRBD1 (5 bases). This CDR3 is built from 13 residues. The ends were cut back, 5 bases at V and 5 bases at J, with 14 bases in the middle. The germline V gene has CDR1 SGHRS and CDR2 YFSETQ. The CDR3 sequence: CASRRTGAHEQYF. The CDR3 coding sequence is TGCGCCAGCAGAAGAACAGGAGCCCACGAGCAGTACTTC.

This chain joins TRBV3-1 and TRBJ1-5; D is unresolved. CDR1 and CDR2 from the germline V gene are LGHDT and YNNKEL (reference sequence). This CDR3 comprises 14 residues. V was cut by 1 base and J by 7 bases, with 11 bases left in between. CDR3 amino acids: CASSQGKIEQPQHF. The CDR3 bases are TGTGCCAGCAGCCAAGGGAAAATCGAACAGCCCCAGCATTTT.

This clonotype was counted ten times or more. The rearrangement joins TRBV7-2 to TRBJ2-7, with a tentative D call TRBD1 (5 bases). The CDR3 contains 18 residues. Per the germline V gene, CDR1 is SGHTA and CDR2 is FQGNSA. Trimming shortened V by 2 bases and J by 1 base, and 21 bases separated the two germline ends. The CDR3 DNA is TGTGCCAGCAGCTTAATTTCCGGCTTCCCCCCAGGGTCCTACGAGCAGTACTTC. It is translated as CASSLISGFPPGSYEQYF.

The rearrangement joins TRBV12-3 or TRBV12-4 to TRBJ2-2; maybe TRBD2 (5 bases). Trimming took 3 bases from V and 4 from J, leaving 24 bases between them. The CDR3 covers 19 residues. This CDR3 reads CASSFRAMGVTEGTGELFF. Here the CDR3 DNA reads TGTGCCAGCAGTTTTCGGGCCATGGGAGTTACCGAGGGCACCGGGGAGCTGTTTTTT.

This clonotype was seen at least ten times. The chain recombines TRBV20-1 with TRBJ1-1, with no clear D. Between the trimmed V and J ends, which lost 3 bases and 1 base, there was a span of 6 bases. The V gene's germline CDR1 is DFQATT and CDR2 SNEGSKA (reference sequence). The CDR3 is made up of 12 amino acids. The CDR3 reads CSASRQNTEAFF. The DNA of the CDR3 is TGCAGTGCTAGTCGGCAGAACACTGAAGCTTTCTTT.

This clonotype was recorded many times. The chain links TRBV10-3 to TRBJ2-2; D unresolved. The V gene's germline CDR1 is ENHRY and CDR2 SYGVKD. V was cut by 4 bases and J by 0 bases, with 12 bases left in between. The CDR3 has 16 amino acids. CDR3 in DNA: TGTGCCATCAGTGGGAAGATGGGTGCGAACACCGGGGAGCTGTTTTTT. Its translation is CAISGKMGANTGELFF.

The rearrangement uses TRBV30 and TRBJ2-2; the D is unclear. The length of the CDR3 is 16 residues. Germline CDR1 reads GTSNPN; CDR2 reads SVGIG (reference sequence). V was shortened by 2 bases and J by 4 bases, with 17 bases between the two germline ends. The CDR3 sequence: CAWSRPIPSGTGELFF. CDR3 coding DNA: TGTGCCTGGAGTCGGCCGATTCCTAGTGGCACCGGGGAGCTGTTTTTT.

This clonotype was seen just once. The chain is built from TRBV20-1 and TRBJ1-1; a possible D gene is TRBD1 (5 bases). V lost 1 base to trimming and J lost 4 bases, with 13 bases between them. CDR1 and CDR2 (germline): DFQATT, SNEGSKA (reference sequence). The CDR3 is made up of 14 amino acids. The CDR3 loop is CSARVGGHSTEAFF. The CDR3 DNA reads TGCAGTGCTAGAGTTGGGGGTCACAGCACTGAAGCTTTCTTT.

This clonotype was seen many times. CDR3 in DNA: TGTGCCAGCAGCTTAGACTGGAACACCGGGGAGCTGTTTTTT. This codes for CASSLDWNTGELFF. V is TRBV7-9 and J is TRBJ2-2, with unresolved D. Trimming pared 1 base from V and 1 base from J, leaving 4 bases between. This CDR3 is 14 amino acids long. Germline CDR1 and CDR2: SEHNR and FQNEAQ (reference sequence).

This chain links TRBV7-9 with TRBJ1-5; 9 positions match TRBD1. CDR1 is SEHNR, CDR2 FQNEAQ, per germline (reference sequence). The CDR3 runs to 17 residues. The trim removed 1 base at V and 1 base at J, leaving 5 bases unmatched. The CDR3 nucleotides are TGTGCCAGCAGCTTAGGGACAGGGGAAATCAGCAATCAGCCCCAGCATTTT. Translated: CASSLGTGEISNQPQHF.

V and J are TRBV25-1 and TRBJ2-1; no reliable D call. V gave up 8 bases and J gave up 3 bases, with 23 bases separating them. The CDR3 extends over 17 amino acids. The germline V gene has CDR1 MGHDK and CDR2 SYGVNS. CDR3 nucleotides: TGTGCCAGCGTTGAATCCCCGGTTAGGGTAAGCTACAATGAGCAGTTCTTC. Its protein is CASVESPVRVSYNEQFF.

The J gene is TRBJ1-1, the V gene TRBV7-9; no definite D call. Germline V gene lookup returns CDR1 SEHNR and CDR2 FQNEAQ (reference sequence). The CDR3 extends over 14 amino acids. Trimming removed 4 bases from V and 7 bases from J, with 16 bases in between. The CDR3 protein is CASSSASGVGEAFF. The CDR3, as DNA: TGTGCCAGCAGCTCAGCCTCTGGGGTTGGTGAAGCTTTCTTT.

This clonotype was recorded a few times. The chain employs TRBV5-1 and TRBJ1-1, with D unresolved. V was trimmed by 0 bases and J by 0 bases, leaving 9 bases between them. The CDR3 length is 15 residues. Germline V gene lookup returns CDR1 SGHRS and CDR2 YFSETQ. This CDR3 is CASSLGWGLNTEAFF. CDR3 DNA sequence: TGCGCCAGCAGCTTGGGTTGGGGTCTGAACACTGAAGCTTTCTTT.

The chain employs TRBV20-1 and TRBJ2-5; 8 bases are a match to TRBD2. Trimming at V came to 0 bases and at J to 4 bases, leaving 10 bases not matched to a gene. CDR3 size: 16 residues. Germline assignment: CDR1 DFQATT and CDR2 SNEGSKA (reference sequence). Here the CDR3 DNA reads TGCAGTGCTAGAGATCTGGCTAGCGGGCCCGGAGAGACCCAGTACTTC. Translating it yields CSARDLASGPGETQYF.

The chain has TRBV5-1 and TRBJ1-4; D might be TRBD1 (5 bases). The CDR3 length is 15 residues. The V end lost 4 bases, the J end lost 8 bases, and 18 bases lay between the germline ends. Germline CDR1 reads SGHRS; CDR2 reads YFSETQ. CDR3 in DNA: TGCGCCAGCAGCGGTTCATCGACGGGGGACGAAAAACTGTTTTTT. It yields the protein CASSGSSTGDEKLFF.

This chain uses TRBV5-1 with TRBJ1-1; tentative D call: TRBD1 (6 bases). Germline assignment: CDR1 SGHRS and CDR2 YFSETQ. The length of the CDR3 is 14 residues. Trimming removed 4 bases at V and 0 bases at J, with 10 bases between. Here the CDR3 DNA reads TGCGCCAGCAGCCCAGGGGTTATGAACACTGAAGCTTTCTTT. Translation gives CASSPGVMNTEAFF.

This chain links TRBV20-1 with TRBJ2-3; the match to TRBD2 covers 9 bases. The CDR3 consists of 14 residues. Germline V gene lookup returns CDR1 DFQATT and CDR2 SNEGSKA (reference sequence). After removal of 6 bases from V and 0 bases from J, the junction contained 4 bases not matched to a gene. The CDR3 DNA sequence: TGCAGTGCAAGACTAGCGGCTAGCACAGATACGCAGTATTTT. As protein: CSARLAASTDTQYF.

In its sample, this clonotype was seen many times. The V and J genes are TRBV25-1 and TRBJ1-4; unclear D gene. V was shortened by 2 bases and J by 8 bases, with 9 bases between the two germline ends. CDR1 is MGHDK and CDR2 is SYGVNS in the germline V gene. This CDR3 has 13 amino acids. The CDR3 sequence: CASSERVGEKLFF. The CDR3 DNA reads TGTGCCAGCAGTGAAAGAGTAGGGGAAAAACTGTTTTTT.

The V gene is TRBV10-2, the J gene TRBJ1-1, with D maybe TRBD1 (6 bases). The germline CDR1 and CDR2 sequences are WSHSY and SAAADI. The CDR3 is made up of 14 amino acids. Trimming removed 3 bases at V and 4 bases at J, with 12 bases between. The CDR3 DNA follows: TGCGCCAGCAGTGATTGGGGGCGAGGCACTGAAGCTTTCTTT. Its protein product is CASSDWGRGTEAFF.

A word on this clonotype: Its ends do not fully match the called genes, so a read error is possible. V and J are TRBV7-7 and TRBJ2-7; no reliable D call. Germline CDR1 SSHAT, CDR2 FNYEAQ (reference sequence). The length of the CDR3 is 17 residues. The CDR3 sequence: CASSQDWGKLIPHEQYF. In DNA, the CDR3 is TGCGCCAGCAGCCAAGATTGGGGAAAGCTAATTCCCCACGAGCAGTACTTC.

This clonotype showed up just a few times. The J gene is TRBJ2-7, the V gene TRBV5-1, with 7 bases aligning to TRBD2. CDR3 length equals 17 residues. Losses at the gene ends were 0 bases for V and 5 bases for J; bases not matched to a gene: 14. Germline loops: CDR1 SGHRS, CDR2 YFSETQ. The CDR3 bases are TGCGCCAGCAGCTTGGAATTAGCGGGTGGCCGTATGAACGAGCAGTACTTC. This translates into CASSLELAGGRMNEQYF. Full variable domain (outside the CDR3, taken from reference TRBV5-1 and TRBJ2-7): KAGVTQTPRYLIKTRGQQVTLSCSPISGHRSVSWYQQTPGQGLQFLFEYFSETQRNKGNFPGRFSGRQFSNSRSEMNVSTLELGDSALYLCASSLELAGGRMNEQYFGPGTRLTVT.

The chain carries TRBV15 and TRBJ1-4, with 8 bases that match TRBD1. CDR3 length: 15 residues. Looked up from germline, CDR1 is LNHNV and CDR2 is YYDKDF (reference sequence). V was pared by 8 bases and J by 0 bases, with 5 bases of the junction left unmatched. In DNA, the CDR3 is TGTGCCACCTGTGAGACAGGGGCAACTAATGAAAAACTGTTTTTT. Translating it yields CATCETGATNEKLFF.

This clonotype has a count of ten or more. CDR3 DNA: TGTGCCATCAGTGAACAAGAGTATGGCTACACCTTC. Residues: CAISEQEYGYTF. The J gene is TRBJ1-2, the V gene TRBV10-3; D remains unclear. V lost 3 bases, J lost 5 bases, and 7 bases lay in between. Germline CDR1 and CDR2: ENHRY and SYGVKD. The CDR3 length is 12 residues.

Regarding this clonotype: The germline gene is not matched at one end of the junction; a read error may be the cause. The chain couples TRBV10-3 to TRBJ2-2; perhaps TRBD1 as D (6 bases). The germline gives CDR1 ENHRY, CDR2 SYGVKD. This CDR3 is 14 amino acids long. DNA for the CDR3: TGTGCCAGCAGTTTAGGGGACACCACCGGGGAGCTGTTTTTT. Protein: CASSLGDTTGELFF.

This clonotype was counted many times. The CDR3 loop is CSARDQLHGYTF. The DNA for the CDR3 is TGCAGTGCTAGAGATCAGTTACATGGCTACACCTTC. The chain has TRBV20-1 and TRBJ1-2; D remains unclear. With 0 bases removed from V and 6 bases from J, the gap between germline ends came to 8 bases. In germline, CDR1 is DFQATT, CDR2 SNEGSKA (reference sequence). This CDR3 region has 12 residues.

This chain links TRBV7-2 with TRBJ2-5; D is undetermined. The CDR3 length is 14 residues. V was pared by 3 bases and J by 7 bases, with 15 bases between. Per germline, CDR1 SGHTA and CDR2 FQGNSA. CDR3 protein: CASSFLPACGTQYF. The DNA for the CDR3 is TGTGCCAGCAGCTTTCTGCCCGCCTGCGGGACCCAGTACTTC.

This rearrangement joins TRBV7-2 to TRBJ2-7; perhaps TRBD2 as D (6 bases). This CDR3 is built from 13 residues. Germline CDR1 reads SGHTA; CDR2 reads FQGNSA. This chain's CDR3 is CASGSRLPYEQYF. The CDR3 DNA reads as TGTGCTAGCGGCTCCCGCCTACCCTACGAGCAGTACTTC.

The gene calls are TRBV7-8 and TRBJ1-1; D ambiguous. From germline, CDR1 is SGHVS and CDR2 FQNEAQ. The CDR3 extends over 13 amino acids. Trimming pared 1 base from V and 4 bases from J, leaving 7 bases between. This CDR3 is CASSLGWVTEAFF. The CDR3, as DNA: TGTGCCAGCAGCTTAGGATGGGTCACTGAAGCTTTCTTT.

The J gene is TRBJ2-5, the V gene TRBV7-9; TRBD1 is a possible D gene (6 bases). V was shortened by 6 bases and J by 4 bases, with 12 bases between the two germline ends. The length of the CDR3 is 13 residues. Germline CDR1 SEHNR, CDR2 FQNEAQ (reference sequence). CDR3 loop: CASSDTGLETQYF. For the CDR3, the DNA is TGTGCCAGCAGTGATACAGGGCTAGAGACCCAGTACTTC.